Only a few counts were recorded for the clone carrying this TCR beta chain. Only in-frame clones appear in the TCRdb table, and some are missing; sequencing was by immunoSEQ multiplex PCR. The sample shows approximately 290,000 clones, 80% to 90% of them seen only once. The data are from a study of blood T cell repertoires in COVID-19. Study overall: COVID-19 samples collected from the United States, Italy and Spain covered acute and convalescent phases.

Clinical history as reported by participants underpinned cohort assignment. V shed 5 bases and J shed 1 base, with 6 bases lying between them. Germline CDR1 is GTSNPN and CDR2 is SVGIG (reference sequence). This CDR3 is built from 13 residues. The source is a woman aged 25 to 45 who had recovered from COVID-19. The V and J genes are TRBV30 and TRBJ1-6; perhaps TRBD1 as D (5 bases). Sequencing used PBMCs or T cells enriched from blood (not recorded which). This CDR3 is CAWRTSYNSPLHF. The CDR3 DNA follows: TGTGCCTGGCGGACATCCTATAATTCACCCCTCCACTTT. The full variable domain, rest sourced from reference TRBV30 and TRBJ1-6, is SQTIHQWPATLVQPVGSPLSLECTVEGTSNPNLYWYRQAAGRGLQLLFYSVGIGQISSEVPQNLSASRPQDRQFILSSKKLLLSDSGFYLCAWRTSYNSPLHFGNGTRLTVT.